These 11 T cell receptor beta chains originate from one sample sequenced in a study of cytomegalovirus exposure and HLA in healthy donors. 13 Jbeta primers and 60 Vbeta primers were used for the PCR. This table comes from immunoSEQ multiplex PCR, and its TCRdb copy is limited to in-frame clones, with some not included. The sample shows around 190,000 clones, 8.5% to 10% of them seen only once. Sequencing input: PBMCs. The receptors stem from a woman aged 25 to 39 in good health and CMV-seropositive.

This clone was counted a few times. The genes are TRBV4-1 and TRBJ1-5, with D maybe TRBD1 (5 bases). V lost 0 bases, J lost 3 bases, and 12 bases lay in between. This CDR3 has 16 residues. Germline CDR1 is MGHRA and CDR2 is YSYEKL. The CDR3 spells CASSQDQGFPNQPQHF. Here the CDR3 DNA reads TGCGCCAGCAGCCAAGATCAGGGATTTCCCAATCAGCCCCAGCATTTT.

This clone was counted only a few times. This chain links TRBV5-1 with TRBJ2-5, with TRBD2 matching 11 bases. After removal of 0 bases from V and 3 bases from J, the junction contained 4 bases not matched to a gene. The CDR3 has 16 amino acids. CDR1 is SGHRS and CDR2 is YFSETQ in the germline V gene. In nucleotides, the CDR3 is TGCGCCAGCAGCTTGGTTCCACTAGCGGGAGAAGAGACCCAGTACTTC. Translating it yields CASSLVPLAGEETQYF.

This clone was seen more than once but under ten times. The chain links TRBV19 to TRBJ2-1, with 9 bases matching TRBD2. The CDR3 runs to 16 residues. The V segment lost 10 bases and the J segment 9 bases; nucleotides outside the gene matches: 19. The germline V gene has CDR1 LNHDA and CDR2 SQIVND (reference sequence). The CDR3 DNA reads TGTGCCACTACCCCCCGGGTCGAAGCGGGAGGTGGTGAGCAGTTCTTC. It yields the protein CATTPRVEAGGGEQFF.

About this clone itself: The same CDR3 also results from other DNA sequences found in this sample. The chain links TRBV29-1 to TRBJ2-1, with D possibly matching TRBD2 (6 bases). This CDR3 is 13 amino acids long. Trimming took off 6 bases at V and 4 bases at J, with 13 bases between the two ends. Germline loops: CDR1 SQVTM, CDR2 ANQGSEA. CDR3 sequence (DNA): TGCAGCGTGGTCCTAGCGCCGTACAATGAGCAGTTCTTC. It translates to CSVVLAPYNEQFF.

This clone showed up just a few times. This chain uses TRBV6-1 with TRBJ2-1; no definite D call. The CDR3 is made up of 14 amino acids. In germline, CDR1 is MNHNS, CDR2 SASEGT. Trimming shortened V by 5 bases and J by 2 bases, and 10 bases separated the two germline ends. The CDR3 region is CASSMPIAYNEQFF. The CDR3 nucleotides are TGTGCCAGCAGTATGCCCATAGCCTACAATGAGCAGTTCTTC.

The table lists this clone with a few counts. J is TRBJ1-1 and V is TRBV7-2; no definite D call. Germline CDR1 is SGHTA and CDR2 is FQGNSA. The CDR3 is 15 residues long. V lost 2 bases to trimming and J lost 0 bases, with 10 bases between them. The CDR3 sequence: CASSLRSLLNTEAFF. The CDR3 coding sequence is TGTGCCAGCAGCTTACGGAGTCTTCTGAACACTGAAGCTTTCTTT.

This clone was seen a handful of times. This chain connects TRBV11-2 to TRBJ1-1; the D gene is possibly TRBD1 (5 bases). CDR1 SGHAT and CDR2 FQNNGV come from the germline V gene. V was shortened by 3 bases and J by 4 bases, with 12 bases between the two germline ends. The CDR3 length is 14 residues. The CDR3 DNA follows: TGTGCCAGCAGCTTGGGTTGGGGGGGCACTGAAGCTTTCTTT. It yields the protein CASSLGWGGTEAFF.

This clone was detected a few times. The CDR3 region has the DNA TGTGCCAGCAGTTTGCTCGGGTTAAGTACTATCGGGGCTTTCTTT. This sequence encodes CASSLLGLSTIGAFF. The chain combines TRBV6-5 with TRBJ1-1; D is unresolved. CDR3 size: 15 residues. In germline, CDR1 is MNHEY, CDR2 SVGAGI. The V end lost 4 bases, the J end lost 11 bases, and 23 bases lay between the germline ends.

V and J are TRBV9 and TRBJ2-1; 8 bases agree with TRBD2. The CDR3 contains 17 residues. The V gene's germline CDR1 is SGDLS and CDR2 YYNGEE. V was clipped by 2 bases and J by 5 bases; unmatched bases: 12. DNA for the CDR3: TGTGCCAGCAGCGTCACCTTAGCGGGAATGGGGGACAATGAGCAGTTCTTC. Protein sequence: CASSVTLAGMGDNEQFF.

The chain carries TRBV30 and TRBJ2-3; D is undetermined. Germline values: CDR1 GTSNPN, CDR2 SVGIG (reference sequence). V lost 3 bases and J lost 1, with 8 bases in between. The CDR3 covers 13 residues. The CDR3 DNA is TGTGCCTGGAGAAACACAGGCACAGATACGCAGTATTTT. Amino acid sequence: CAWRNTGTDTQYF. Supplemented by reference TRBV30 and TRBJ2-3, the full variable domain reads SQTIHQWPATLVQPVGSPLSLECTVEGTSNPNLYWYRQAAGRGLQLLFYSVGIGQISSEVPQNLSASRPQDRQFILSSKKLLLSDSGFYLCAWRNTGTDTQYFGPGTRLTVL.

This clone was seen a handful of times. This rearrangement joins TRBV5-6 to TRBJ2-4; 7 nucleotides agree with TRBD1. The CDR3 covers 17 residues. Trimming took 4 bases from V and 0 from J; bases not matched to a gene: 10. The germline V gene encodes CDR1 SGHDT and CDR2 YYEEEE. CDR3 coding DNA: TGTGCCAGCAGCCCGGCAGGGACAGATTTAGCCAAAAACATTCAGTACTTC. Amino acid sequence: CASSPAGTDLAKNIQYF.